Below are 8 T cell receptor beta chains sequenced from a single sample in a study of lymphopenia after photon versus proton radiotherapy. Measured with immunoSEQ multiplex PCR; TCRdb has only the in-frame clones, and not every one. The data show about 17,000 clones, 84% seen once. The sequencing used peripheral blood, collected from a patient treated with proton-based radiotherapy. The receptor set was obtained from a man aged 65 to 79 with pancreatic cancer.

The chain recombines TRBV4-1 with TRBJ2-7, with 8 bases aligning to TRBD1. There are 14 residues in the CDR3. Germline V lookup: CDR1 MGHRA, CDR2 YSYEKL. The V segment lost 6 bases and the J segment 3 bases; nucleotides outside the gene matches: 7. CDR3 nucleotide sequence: TGCGCCAGCAGGCCCGGGACAGGCGACTACGAGCAGTACTTC. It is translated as CASRPGTGDYEQYF.

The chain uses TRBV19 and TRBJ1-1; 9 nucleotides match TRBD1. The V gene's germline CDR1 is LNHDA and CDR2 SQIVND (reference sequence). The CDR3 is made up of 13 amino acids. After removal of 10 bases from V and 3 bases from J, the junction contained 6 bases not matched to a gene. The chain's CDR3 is CAIGTGWDTEAFF. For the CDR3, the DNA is TGTGCCATTGGGACAGGGTGGGACACTGAAGCTTTCTTT.

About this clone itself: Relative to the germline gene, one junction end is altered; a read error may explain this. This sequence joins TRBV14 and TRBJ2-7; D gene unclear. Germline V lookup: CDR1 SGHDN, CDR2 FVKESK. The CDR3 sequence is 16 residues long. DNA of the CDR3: TGTGCCAGCAGTCAAGGGCGAAACGAAAGAAACTACGAGCAGTACTTC. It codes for CASSQGRNERNYEQYF.

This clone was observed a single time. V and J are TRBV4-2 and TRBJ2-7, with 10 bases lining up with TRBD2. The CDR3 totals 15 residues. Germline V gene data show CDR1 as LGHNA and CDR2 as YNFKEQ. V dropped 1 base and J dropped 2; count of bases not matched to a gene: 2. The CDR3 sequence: CASSQGLAGAYEQYF. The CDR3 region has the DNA TGTGCCAGCAGCCAAGGCCTAGCGGGGGCCTACGAGCAGTACTTC.

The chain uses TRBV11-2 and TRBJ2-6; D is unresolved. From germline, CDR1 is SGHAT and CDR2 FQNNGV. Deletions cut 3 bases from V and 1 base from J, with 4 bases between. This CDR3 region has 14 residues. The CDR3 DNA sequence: TGTGCCAGCAGCTTTAGATCTGGGGCCAACGTCCTGACTTTC. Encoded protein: CASSFRSGANVLTF.

CDR3 in amino acids: CASSLVGGAGYEQYF. The CDR3 DNA is TGTGCCAGCAGCTTAGTGGGGGGGGCGGGGTACGAGCAGTACTTC. The chain employs TRBV7-8 and TRBJ2-7; tentative D call: TRBD2 (7 bases). From germline, CDR1 is SGHVS and CDR2 FQNEAQ. This CDR3 is 15 amino acids long. Trimming removed 1 base from V and 4 bases from J, with 14 bases in between.

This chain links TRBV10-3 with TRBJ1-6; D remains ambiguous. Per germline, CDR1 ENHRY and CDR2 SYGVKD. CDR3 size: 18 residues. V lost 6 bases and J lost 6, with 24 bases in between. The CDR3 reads CAIRSGVRGLEINSPLHF. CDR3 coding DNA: TGTGCCATCAGATCGGGTGTACGAGGGTTGGAGATTAATTCACCCCTCCACTTT.

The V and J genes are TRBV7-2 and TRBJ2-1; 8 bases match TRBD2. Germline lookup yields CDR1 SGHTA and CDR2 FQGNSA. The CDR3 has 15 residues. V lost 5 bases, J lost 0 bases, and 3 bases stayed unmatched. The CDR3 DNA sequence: TGTGCCAGCAGCAAAAGCGGGAGCTCCTACAATGAGCAGTTCTTC. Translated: CASSKSGSSYNEQFF.